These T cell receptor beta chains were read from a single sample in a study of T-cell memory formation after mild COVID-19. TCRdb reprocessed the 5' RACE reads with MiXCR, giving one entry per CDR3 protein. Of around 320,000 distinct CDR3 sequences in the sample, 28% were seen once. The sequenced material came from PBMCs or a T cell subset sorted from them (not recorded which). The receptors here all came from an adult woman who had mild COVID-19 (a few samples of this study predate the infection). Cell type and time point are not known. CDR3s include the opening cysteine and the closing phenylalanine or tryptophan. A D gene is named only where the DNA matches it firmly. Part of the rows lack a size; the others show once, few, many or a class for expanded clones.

CASSLTGVKETQYF | TGTGCCAGCAGCTTGACAGGGGTAAAAGAGACCCAGTACTTC | TRBJ2-5 | . | TRBD1 | TRBV7-8
CASSRDLKGRGYTF | TGCGCCAGCAGCCGGGACCTCAAAGGACGTGGCTACACCTTC | TRBJ1-2 | few | . | TRBV5-1
CASRRQGARETQYF | TGTGCCAGCAGACGACAGGGGGCAAGGGAGACCCAGTACTTC | TRBJ2-5 | . | TRBD1 | TRBV6-2/TRBV6-3
CASSSDVQETQYF | TGTGCCAGCAGCTCTGACGTCCAAGAGACCCAGTACTTC | TRBJ2-5 | . | . | TRBV5-6
CSVESLGGDEQFF | TGCAGCGTTGAATCTCTGGGAGGGGACGAGCAGTTCTTC | TRBJ2-1 | . | TRBD2 | TRBV29-1
CAINPGQGYEQYF | TGTGCCATCAACCCGGGACAGGGTTACGAGCAGTACTTC | TRBJ2-7 | . | TRBD1 | TRBV10-3
CASGTLPVETQYF | TGTGCCAGTGGGACCCTCCCTGTCGAGACCCAGTACTTC | TRBJ2-5 | . | . | TRBV5-5
CASRPDSSYEQYF | TGTGCCAGCAGACCAGACAGCTCCTACGAGCAGTACTTC | TRBJ2-7 | few | . | TRBV2
CASSQGGVNTEAFF | TGCGCCAGCAGCCAAGGGGGGGTTAACACTGAAGCTTTCTTT | TRBJ1-1 | few | . | TRBV4-3
CASSYPQITGELFF | TGTGCCAGCAGCTATCCCCAGATCACCGGGGAGCTGTTTTTT | TRBJ2-2 | . | . | TRBV6-6
CASSMRTGWTEAFF | TGTGCCAGCAGTATGCGGACAGGGTGGACTGAAGCTTTCTTT | TRBJ1-1 | . | TRBD1 | TRBV2
CSARSGSGDEQFF | TGCAGTGCCCGCAGCGGGAGCGGCGATGAGCAGTTCTTC | TRBJ2-1 | . | TRBD2 | TRBV20-1
CASSSNRGYGYTF | TGCGCCAGCAGCTCAAACAGGGGTTACGGCTACACCTTC | TRBJ1-2 | many | TRBD1 | TRBV5-1
CASSFQITLAGNEQFF | TGTGCCAGCAGTTTCCAGATCACCCTCGCGGGAAATGAGCAGTTCTTC | TRBJ2-1 | . | . | TRBV12-3/TRBV12-4
CASSPRVNTGELFF | TGTGCCAGCAGCCCCAGGGTAAACACCGGGGAGCTGTTTTTT | TRBJ2-2 | many | . | TRBV3-1
CATSGGQGAREQYF | TGTGCCACCAGCGGTGGACAGGGGGCTCGGGAGCAGTACTTC | TRBJ2-7 | few | TRBD1 | TRBV15
CASSPHRDLRTDTQYF | TGCGCCAGCAGCCCGCATCGGGACTTACGCACAGATACGCAGTATTTT | TRBJ2-3 | . | . | TRBV4-3
CASSQGLSLATNEKLFF | TGTGCCAGCAGCCAAGGGCTCTCGTTGGCAACTAATGAAAAACTGTTTTTT | TRBJ1-4 | few | . | TRBV4-2
CASSSVAGTYNEQFF | TGTGCCAGCAGCTCCGTAGCGGGGACCTACAATGAGCAGTTCTTC | TRBJ2-1 | . | TRBD2 | TRBV7-6
CASSPGLAGGQETQYF | TGCGCCAGCAGCCCGGGACTAGCGGGAGGACAGGAGACCCAGTACTTC | TRBJ2-5 | . | TRBD2 | TRBV5-1
CASKAGPNTEAFF | TGTGCCTCTAAGGCCGGGCCGAACACTGAAGCTTTCTTT | TRBJ1-1 | . | . | TRBV7-9
CASSLTSGNSYNEQFF | TGTGCCAGCAGCCTCACTAGCGGGAATTCCTACAATGAGCAGTTCTTC | TRBJ2-1 | . | TRBD2 | TRBV7-8
CASSPIGTGETQYF | TGCGCCAGCAGCCCGATTGGAACAGGAGAGACCCAGTACTTC | TRBJ2-5 | few | . | TRBV4-1
CASSYDSASSYEQYF | TGTGCCAGCAGTTACGACAGTGCTAGCTCCTACGAGCAGTACTTC | TRBJ2-7 | . | . | TRBV6-2/TRBV6-3
CASSRTESSGANVLTF | TGTGCCAGCAGTCGGACAGAGAGCTCTGGGGCCAACGTCCTGACTTTC | TRBJ2-6 | few | . | TRBV12-3/TRBV12-4
CATSDPHRGLGDTQYF | TGTGCCACCAGTGACCCCCACAGGGGGCTAGGAGATACGCAGTATTTT | TRBJ2-3 | few | TRBD1 | TRBV24-1
CSARRDGAKGLGEQYF | TGCAGTGCTAGACGGGACGGGGCCAAGGGATTGGGCGAGCAGTACTTC | TRBJ2-7 | few | . | TRBV20-1
CASSRAWGEDTEAFF | TGTGCCAGCAGCCGAGCGTGGGGGGAGGACACTGAAGCTTTCTTT | TRBJ1-1 | . | . | TRBV7-6
CSVEQGAREQFF | TGCAGCGTTGAGCAGGGGGCACGAGAGCAGTTCTTC | TRBJ2-1 | . | TRBD1 | TRBV29-1
CASSLRREGRNEQFF | TGTGCCAGCAGTTTAAGGCGGGAGGGGCGCAATGAGCAGTTCTTC | TRBJ2-1 | few | TRBD2 | TRBV6-2/TRBV6-3
CSAASGRNREQYF | TGCAGTGCCGCGAGCGGGAGGAACAGGGAGCAGTACTTC | TRBJ2-7 | . | TRBD2 | TRBV20-1
CTSSQEVLAGYNEQFF | TGCACCAGCAGCCAAGAGGTACTAGCGGGCTACAATGAGCAGTTCTTC | TRBJ2-1 | few | . | TRBV1